A single sample is the source of the 4 T cell receptor beta chains below, sequenced in a study of T cells after somatic rescue of genetic block (dated by TCRdb to the early 2020s). Libraries came from the immunoSEQ multiplex PCR assay. The immuneACCESS repertoire file appears here via TCRdb, limited to in-frame rearrangements. These files lack a portion of the clones; in checked studies, under half of the deficit traces to unresolved V genes, and the cause of the others is not known. Across this sample there are around 10,000 clones, with around 70% seen only once. The ten largest make up under 25% of the sample. Source material: peripheral blood mononuclear cells (PBMCs). The receptors come from a boy aged 5-17 years.

The chain is built from TRBV2 and TRBJ2-3; 7 bases are shared with TRBD2. The CDR3 is 13 amino acids. Germline CDR1 reads SNHLY; CDR2 reads FYNNEI. Trimming removed 4 bases from V and 13 bases from J; junction bases left unmatched: 11. CDR3 amino acids: CASSVSATSPKYF. In nucleotides, the CDR3 is TGTGCCAGCAGTGTTAGCGCGACTAGCCCGAAGTATTTT.

V and J are TRBV20-1 and TRBJ2-7; D is uncertain. CDR3 length equals 11 residues. In germline, CDR1 is DFQATT, CDR2 SNEGSKA (reference sequence). Trimming pared 3 bases from V and 3 bases from J, leaving 6 bases between. This CDR3 reads CSASFVYEQYF. Written as DNA, the CDR3 is TGCAGTGCTAGTTTCGTCTACGAGCAGTACTTC.

The chain links TRBV9 to TRBJ2-5, with D possibly TRBD1 on 6 matching bases. This CDR3 is built from 16 residues. V dropped 0 bases and J dropped 0 bases, with 12 bases sitting between them. The germline V gene encodes CDR1 SGDLS and CDR2 YYNGEE. The CDR3 sequence is CASSVGTGTYQETQYF. The DNA of the CDR3 is TGTGCCAGCAGCGTAGGTACAGGGACCTACCAAGAGACCCAGTACTTC.

This clone appeared once. This chain uses TRBV4-2 with TRBJ2-1; D possibly corresponds to TRBD2 (6 bases). Looked up from germline, CDR1 is LGHNA and CDR2 is YNFKEQ. CDR3 size: 17 residues. V was clipped by 1 base and J by 1 base, with 14 bases between them. In nucleotides, the CDR3 is TGTGCCAGCAGCCAAGGTTCGGGAGCGGTGTCCTACAATGAGCAGTTCTTC. This translates into CASSQGSGAVSYNEQFF.